This entry lists 10 T cell receptor beta chains sequenced from one sample in a study of blood T cell repertoires in COVID-19. TCRdb's table, derived via immunoSEQ multiplex PCR, lists solely in-frame clones and lacks some. The sample records about 270,000 clones, roughly 83% being singletons. Sequencing was done on a sample of peripheral blood. The receptors stem from a woman aged 80 or older with COVID-19, enrolled during active disease.

The genes are TRBV6-5 and TRBJ1-3, with a possible D match to TRBD1 (6 bases). Germline V gene lookup returns CDR1 MNHEY and CDR2 SVGAGI. This CDR3 has 12 amino acids. Deletions cut 6 bases from V and 7 bases from J, with 10 bases between. The DNA for the CDR3 is TGTGCCAGCAGACAGGGTCTCAACACCATATATTTT. Translation gives CASRQGLNTIYF.

This clone came up once. V usage is TRBV6-5 and J usage is TRBJ1-2, with 8 bases lining up with TRBD1. Germline V gives CDR1 MNHEY, CDR2 SVGAGI. This CDR3 has 16 residues. Trimming at V came to 0 bases and at J to 3 bases, leaving 6 bases not matched to a gene. The CDR3 DNA is TGTGCCAGCAGTTACTCAGGCAGGGGGCCTCACTATGGCTACACCTTC. Translating it yields CASSYSGRGPHYGYTF.

CDR3 DNA: TGTGCCAGCAGCTCTGGACCGGGGGAAAAACTGTTTTTT. Translation gives CASSSGPGEKLFF. The J gene is TRBJ1-4, the V gene TRBV7-2, with D unclear. The germline gives CDR1 SGHTA, CDR2 FQGNSA. This CDR3 is built from 13 residues. V was cut by 4 bases and J by 8 bases, with 11 bases left in between.

The chain combines TRBV5-1 with TRBJ1-1, with D tentatively TRBD1 (6 bases). Germline-derived CDR1 and CDR2 are SGHRS and YFSETQ. Between the trimmed V and J ends, which lost 4 bases and 11 bases, there was a span of 21 bases. The CDR3 covers 14 residues. CDR3 bases: TGCGCCAGCAGCCGGCCGGAGGGGGGGCAACGGGCTTTCTTT. Translated: CASSRPEGGQRAFF. Looking up the rest from reference TRBV5-1 and TRBJ1-1 gives the full variable domain: KAGVTQTPRYLIKTRGQQVTLSCSPISGHRSVSWYQQTPGQGLQFLFEYFSETQRNKGNFPGRFSGRQFSNSRSEMNVSTLELGDSALYLCASSRPEGGQRAFFGQGTRLTVV.

This clone was picked up one time. The chain has TRBV4-1 and TRBJ2-2; 14 positions agree with TRBD2. The CDR3 is 16 residues long. CDR1 MGHRA and CDR2 YSYEKL come from the germline V gene. V trimming: 3 bases; J trimming: 5 bases; junction bases outside the gene matches: 2. The CDR3, as DNA: TGCGCCAGCAGCCACGGGACTAGCGGGGGAACCGGGGAGCTGTTTTTT. Amino acid sequence: CASSHGTSGGTGELFF.

This chain uses TRBV12-3 or TRBV12-4 with TRBJ2-5, with a weak D call TRBD2 (5 bases). The CDR3 is 13 residues long. Trimming took 9 bases from V and 1 from J, leaving 12 bases between them. The CDR3 bases are TGTGCCAGTGGGAGAGGGCTCCAAGAGACCCAGTACTTC. It yields the protein CASGRGLQETQYF.

The chain joins TRBV4-3 to TRBJ1-3; 8 bases align to TRBD1. The CDR3 contains 20 residues. The germline V gene has CDR1 LGHNA and CDR2 YSLEER. V was pared by 0 bases and J by 1 base, with 14 bases of the junction left unmatched. The CDR3 DNA is TGCGCCAGCAGCCAAGATCGTACAGGGGGTGTAATAAGTTCTGGAAACACCATATATTTT. Encoded protein: CASSQDRTGGVISSGNTIYF.

The chain combines TRBV2 with TRBJ1-2; D is unresolved. The germline V and J ends were trimmed by 6 bases and 4 bases, with 9 bases remaining between them. CDR1 SNHLY and CDR2 FYNNEI come from the germline V gene. The CDR3 covers 12 residues. The CDR3 DNA is TGTGCCAGCAGGTACAGTACCTATGGCTACACCTTC. It yields the protein CASRYSTYGYTF.

The chain couples TRBV5-4 to TRBJ2-7; 7 bases line up with TRBD2. This CDR3 is built from 13 residues. Looked up from germline, CDR1 is SGHNT and CDR2 is YYREEE (reference sequence). Trimming removed 4 bases from V and 3 bases from J; junction bases left unmatched: 4. The CDR3, as DNA: TGTGCCAGCAGCGGGGAGGGGCTCTACGAGCAGTACTTC. This gives the protein CASSGEGLYEQYF. Full variable domain (rest looked up from reference TRBV5-4 and TRBJ2-7): ETGVTQSPTHLIKTRGQQVTLRCSSQSGHNTVSWYQQALGQGPQFIFQYYREEENGRGNFPPRFSGLQFPNYSSELNVNALELDDSALYLCASSGEGLYEQYFGPGTRLTVT.

This clone was seen only once. V and J are TRBV18 and TRBJ1-5; a weak D match, TRBD1 (5 bases). The CDR3 length is 17 residues. Trimming pared 3 bases from V and 0 bases from J, leaving 15 bases between. Germline loops: CDR1 KGHSH, CDR2 LQKENI. The CDR3 DNA reads as TGTGCCAGCTCACCCGCCGGAGGGGCCTATAGCAATCAGCCCCAGCATTTT. Its protein product is CASSPAGGAYSNQPQHF.